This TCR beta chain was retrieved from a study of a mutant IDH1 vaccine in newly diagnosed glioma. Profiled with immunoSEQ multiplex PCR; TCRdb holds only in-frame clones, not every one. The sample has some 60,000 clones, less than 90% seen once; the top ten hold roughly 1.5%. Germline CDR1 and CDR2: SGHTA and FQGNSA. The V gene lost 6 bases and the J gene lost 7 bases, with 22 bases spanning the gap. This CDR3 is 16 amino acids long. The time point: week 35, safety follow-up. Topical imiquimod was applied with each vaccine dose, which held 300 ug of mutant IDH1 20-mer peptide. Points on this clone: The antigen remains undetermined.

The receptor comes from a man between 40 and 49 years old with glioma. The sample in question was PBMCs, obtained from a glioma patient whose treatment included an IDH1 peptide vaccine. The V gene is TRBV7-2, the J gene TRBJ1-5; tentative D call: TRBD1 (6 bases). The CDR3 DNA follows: TGTGCCAGCAGTTTGGGAGTGGGGGGACAAGGGCAGCCCCAGCATTTT. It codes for CASSLGVGGQGQPQHF.